This T cell receptor (beta chain) was sequenced for a study of blood T cell repertoires in COVID-19. In the source study's methods: Nucleated cell counts were estimated from reference gene primer amplification. Clones were sequenced by immunoSEQ multiplex PCR, and TCRdb holds only the in-frame ones, with some missing. D and trimming were read from the DNA, whereas the V and J calls and clone size are those reported in that table. Counted here are approximately 300,000 clones, 85% occurring once; the ten biggest clones make up 1.9%. With 7 bases clipped from V and 7 bases from J, the junction kept 3 bases outside the gene matches. The CDR3 is 13 amino acids. CDR1 is MNHEY, CDR2 SMNVEV, per germline (reference sequence).

This sequence was found in a woman aged 25 to 39 who had been exposed to COVID-19. The chain is built from TRBV27 and TRBJ2-2, with TRBD2 identical over 10 bases. Material for sequencing was PBMCs or T cells enriched from blood (not recorded which). CDR3 nucleotide sequence: TGTGCCAGCAAGCGGGAGGGAATCGGGGAGCTGTTTTTT. Translated: CASKREGIGELFF.